These 9 T cell receptor beta chains share one sample of origin, sequenced in a study of T and B cells in COVID-19 patients. Multiplex PCR with BIOMED2 TRB-A/B primer pools amplified TRB rearrangements. One entry per CDR3 protein results from TCRdb running MiXCR on the multiplex PCR reads. Among roughly 3,400 distinct CDR3 sequences listed, roughly a fifth were seen once. Each TRB amplification used roughly 240-550 ng of genomic DNA from blood. The source material was blood. Receptors were obtained from a human donor with active COVID-19.

This clonotype was observed a few times. This sequence joins TRBV20-1 and TRBJ1-1; D may be TRBD1 (6 bases). V dropped 5 bases and J dropped 4 bases, with 23 bases sitting between them. Germline CDR1 and CDR2: DFQATT and SNEGSKA (reference sequence). This CDR3 has 16 residues. The CDR3 loop reads CSAPILGGLGVTEAFF. In DNA form, the CDR3 reads TGCAGTGCTCCTATTTTAGGGGGGCTAGGGGTCACTGAAGCTTTCTTT.

This clonotype was seen more than once but under ten times. The chain is built from TRBV7-2 and TRBJ2-1; D call uncertain. V lost 7 bases, J lost 6 bases, and 10 bases lay in between. This CDR3 contains 12 residues. The germline V gene encodes CDR1 SGHTA and CDR2 FQGNSA. CDR3 nucleotides: TGTGCCAGCAACTCTCACGGCAATGAGCAGTTCTTC. Protein sequence: CASNSHGNEQFF.

The chain links TRBV5-4 to TRBJ2-5; 11 bases align to TRBD2. J lost 4 bases, V lost 4 bases, and 18 bases had no gene match. The CDR3 length is 19 residues. CDR1 is SGHNT and CDR2 is YYREEE in the germline V gene (reference sequence). CDR3 nucleotides: TGTGCCAGCAGCAGCAATTTTAGAACGGCCGGACTAGCGGGAGAGACCCAGTACTTC. This codes for CASSSNFRTAGLAGETQYF. The variable domain in full, completed from reference TRBV5-4 and TRBJ2-5, reads ETGVTQSPTHLIKTRGQQVTLRCSSQSGHNTVSWYQQALGQGPQFIFQYYREEENGRGNFPPRFSGLQFPNYSSELNVNALELDDSALYLCASSSNFRTAGLAGETQYFGPGTRLLVL.

This clonotype counts as medium-sized (0.01 to 0.1%). The chain joins TRBV19 to TRBJ1-2; D unclear. The V and J ends lost 2 bases and 3 bases respectively, with 13 bases between them. The CDR3 runs 15 residues. Germline V CDR1 and CDR2: LNHDA, SQIVND (reference sequence). The CDR3 region has the DNA TGTGCCAGTAGTATATCGGGGTTCCCCGACTATGGCTACACCTTC. Protein: CASSISGFPDYGYTF.

This clonotype is medium-sized by share. This chain joins TRBV30 and TRBJ1-1; D is unclear. Germline V gives CDR1 GTSNPN, CDR2 SVGIG (reference sequence). V gave up 0 bases and J gave up 5 bases, with 10 bases separating them. CDR3 length: 13 amino acids. The CDR3 sequence is CAWSVRRETEAFF. The CDR3 DNA reads TGTGCCTGGAGTGTACGGAGGGAAACTGAAGCTTTCTTT. Supplemented by reference TRBV30 and TRBJ1-1, the full variable domain reads SQTIHQWPATLVQPVGSPLSLECTVEGTSNPNLYWYRQAAGRGLQLLFYSVGIGQISSEVPQNLSASRPQDRQFILSSKKLLLSDSGFYLCAWSVRRETEAFFGQGTRLTVV.

As for this clonotype: This clone may be a read error of a much larger clone one base away. The V gene is TRBV19, the J gene TRBJ2-5, with 7 bases identical to TRBD1. Germline lookup yields CDR1 LNHDA and CDR2 SQIVND (reference sequence). This CDR3 spans 16 amino acids. The CDR3 region is CASSSPGQMTKETLYF. The CDR3 nucleotides read TGTGCCAGTAGTAGTCCGGGACAGATGACTAAAGAGACCCTGTACTTC.

This clonotype is large by share. This sequence joins TRBV19 and TRBJ2-3; D unresolved. Between the trimmed V and J ends, which lost 2 bases and 4 bases, there was a span of 7 bases. CDR3 size: 13 residues. The germline CDR1 and CDR2 sequences are LNHDA and SQIVND (reference sequence). CDR3 DNA sequence: TGTGCCAGTAGTATACGGCAGGCAGATACGCAGTATTTT. This encodes CASSIRQADTQYF.

In its sample, this clonotype ranks as medium-sized. This chain joins TRBV10-3 and TRBJ2-3; 11 nucleotides align to TRBD1. Germline CDR1 ENHRY, CDR2 SYGVKD. V lost 3 bases and J lost 0; bases outside the gene matches: 8. The CDR3 is 18 amino acids. The CDR3 sequence is CAISESGQGALSTDTQYF. CDR3 nucleotides: TGTGCCATCAGTGAAAGCGGACAGGGGGCACTAAGCACAGATACGCAGTATTTT.

By its share, this clonotype is medium-sized. The rearrangement uses TRBV19 and TRBJ1-3; D not certain. The germline V gene has CDR1 LNHDA and CDR2 SQIVND (reference sequence). The CDR3 is 11 residues long. Trimming pared 5 bases from V and 4 bases from J, leaving 3 bases between. As DNA, the CDR3 is TGTGCCAGTAGTTCGGGAAACACCATATATTTT. Protein sequence: CASSSGNTIYF.